The 14 T cell receptor beta chains below come from one sample, sequenced in a study of identical twins (dated by TCRdb to about 2016). The library was generated by 5' RACE. Sequencing was carried out with an Illumina HiSeq 2000. The raw public reads went through TCRdb reprocessing: fastp at Q25, MiXCR clone calling, in-frame beta chains kept. Merged by CDR3 protein, the rows form single entries marked with the most common genes and DNA. The sample includes about 520,000 distinct CDR3 sequences, with less than 25% observed a single time. About 0.99% of the sample comes from the top ten. The same sample was also used in a study of T cells expressing NK-cell markers.

The specimen was CD4+ T cells sorted from blood. These receptor sequences come from a woman under 30 in good health.

This clonotype was recorded at least ten times. The V call is TRBV15, the J call TRBJ2-1; 10 bases align to TRBD1. J was trimmed by 8 bases and V by 1 base; bases with no gene match: 5. Germline V gene data show CDR1 as LNHNV and CDR2 as YYDKDF (reference sequence). The CDR3 has 15 residues. CDR3 amino acids: CATSRGGQGYHEQFF. The CDR3 DNA reads as TGTGCCACCAGCAGAGGGGGACAGGGGTATCATGAGCAGTTCTTC.

This clonotype was recorded many times. The V and J genes are TRBV11-2 and TRBJ2-1, with D uncertain. V gave up 5 bases and J gave up 3 bases, with 5 bases separating them. The CDR3 is 12 amino acids. Per the germline V gene, CDR1 is SGHAT and CDR2 is FQNNGV. The CDR3 sequence: CASSLNYNEQFF. CDR3 nucleotide sequence: TGTGCCAGCAGCCTTAACTACAATGAGCAGTTCTTC.

This chain uses TRBV7-6 with TRBJ1-1, with D possibly matching TRBD1 (5 bases). Germline V gene sequence: CDR1 SGHVS, CDR2 FNYEAQ. V gave up 7 bases and J gave up 0 bases, with 12 bases separating them. This CDR3 has 14 amino acids. The CDR3, as DNA: TGTGCCAGCACCACGACAGCACTGAACACTGAAGCTTTCTTT. As protein: CASTTTALNTEAFF.

This chain links TRBV20-1 with TRBJ1-5; no firm D call. This CDR3 spans 14 amino acids. Trimming removed 6 bases from V and 0 bases from J, with 12 bases in between. Germline V gene data show CDR1 as DFQATT and CDR2 as SNEGSKA (reference sequence). CDR3 sequence: CSASGGRSNQPQHF. The CDR3 DNA sequence: TGCAGTGCCAGTGGAGGGCGTAGCAATCAGCCCCAGCATTTT.

V is TRBV20-1 and J is TRBJ2-5; TRBD2 might be the D (7 bases). Trimming took 5 bases from V and 4 from J, leaving 17 bases between them. The length of the CDR3 is 14 residues. Germline V CDR1 and CDR2: DFQATT, SNEGSKA (reference sequence). The CDR3 sequence: CSAGRGSFGETQYF. As DNA, the CDR3 is TGCAGTGCTGGGAGGGGGAGTTTTGGAGAGACCCAGTACTTC.

This chain links TRBV13 with TRBJ2-3, with D unclear. The V end was cut by 5 bases, the J end by 2 bases, with 11 bases between. CDR3 length: 14 amino acids. Germline V gene data show CDR1 as PRHDT and CDR2 as FYEKMQ (reference sequence). The CDR3 here is CASSKGFSTDTQYF. In nucleotides, the CDR3 is TGTGCCAGCAGCAAAGGGTTCTCCACAGATACGCAGTATTTT.

This chain uses TRBV5-1 with TRBJ2-1; no reliable D call. The CDR3 runs 13 residues. Trimming took 4 bases from V and 4 from J, leaving 9 bases between them. CDR1 SGHRS and CDR2 YFSETQ come from the germline V gene. The CDR3, as DNA: TGCGCCAGCAGCCTCCGTGAATACAATGAGCAGTTCTTC. Its protein product is CASSLREYNEQFF.

J is TRBJ2-3 and V is TRBV6-1, with 9 bases identical to TRBD2. The CDR3 runs to 15 residues. Trimming removed 8 bases from V and 5 bases from J; junction bases left unmatched: 11. From germline, CDR1 is MNHNS and CDR2 SASEGT. The CDR3 here is CASRPSGARQDTQYF. CDR3 nucleotide sequence: TGTGCCAGCCGTCCTAGCGGGGCTCGACAAGATACGCAGTATTTT.

The chain is built from TRBV12-3 or TRBV12-4 and TRBJ1-5; D gene uncertain. Trimming pared 3 bases from V and 6 bases from J, leaving 6 bases between. This CDR3 comprises 12 residues. The CDR3 coding sequence is TGTGCCAGCAGTTTTCCAACTCAGCCCCAGCATTTT. Its translation: CASSFPTQPQHF.

V usage is TRBV7-7 and J usage is TRBJ2-3, with 11 bases identical to TRBD2. Germline V CDR1 and CDR2: SSHAT, FNYEAQ (reference sequence). V was clipped by 5 bases and J by 4 bases; unmatched bases: 5. The CDR3 length is 15 residues. Here the CDR3 reads CASSHGLAGADTQYF. The CDR3 DNA follows: TGTGCCAGCAGCCACGGACTAGCGGGTGCAGATACGCAGTATTTT.

The V gene is TRBV27, the J gene TRBJ2-1; D not certain. The V gene's germline CDR1 is MNHEY and CDR2 SMNVEV (reference sequence). The CDR3 sequence is 14 residues long. With 5 bases removed from V and 5 bases from J, the gap between germline ends came to 13 bases. CDR3 sequence reads: CASSPRTLNNEQFF. Written as DNA, the CDR3 is TGTGCCAGCAGTCCGCGGACCCTCAACAATGAGCAGTTCTTC.

This clonotype was seen repeatedly, ten times or more. In nucleotides, the CDR3 is TGCGCCAGCAGCCAAGTCCCGGCAGCTGGAAACACCATATATTTT. The encoded protein is CASSQVPAAGNTIYF. This sequence joins TRBV4-3 and TRBJ1-3; no clear D gene. Germline-derived CDR1 and CDR2 are LGHNA and YSLEER. Trimming removed 1 base from V and 2 bases from J, with 9 bases in between. The CDR3 covers 15 residues.

The rearrangement links TRBV20-1 to TRBJ1-2; D remains ambiguous. V was trimmed by 8 bases and J by 2 bases, leaving 15 bases between them. From germline, CDR1 is DFQATT and CDR2 SNEGSKA (reference sequence). The length of the CDR3 is 13 residues. The DNA for the CDR3 is TGCAGTCCCCTTGGGCACGACAACTATGGCTACACCTTC. Amino acid sequence: CSPLGHDNYGYTF.

The V and J genes are TRBV10-3 and TRBJ2-1; D remains unclear. Trimming stripped 9 bases from V and 4 bases from J, with 16 bases between. The CDR3 spans 14 residues. From germline, CDR1 is ENHRY and CDR2 SYGVKD. Written as DNA, the CDR3 is TGTGCCATTAGACACCCCCAGAAGTACAATGAGCAGTTCTTC. It encodes CAIRHPQKYNEQFF.